This T cell receptor beta chain was sequenced in a study of graft-versus-host responses after intestinal transplantation (dated by TCRdb to about 2021). A note on the overall study: The transplants that recipients got were multivisceral, liver-intestinal, or isolated intestinal. Anti-thymocyte globulin induction was given to all recipients, followed by maintenance tacrolimus and steroids for 2 to 4 years. After intestinal transplantation, graft-versus-host and host-versus-graft alloreactive T cell clones in the graft, circulation and bone marrow were tracked using bulk TCR-beta CDR3 sequencing. Alloreactive clones were identified by sequencing pre-transplant mixed lymphocyte reaction products and comparing these products with unstimulated pre-transplant donor and recipient T cells. The cohort enrolled 20 to 30 intestinal transplant recipients including one retransplant, and 3 patients lacking pretransplant specimens were excluded. Donor T cell macrochimerism was defined as a peak of at least 4% donor T cells among recipient peripheral blood mononuclear cells. Rather than going through the commercial service, samples from three later patients were sequenced in-house on an Illumina MiSeq and processed with MiXCR.

Libraries came from the immunoSEQ multiplex PCR assay. For most patients, genomic DNA was isolated using the Qiagen DNeasy Blood and Tissue Kit and was shipped frozen to Adaptive Biotechnologies for TCR sequencing. For most patients, genomic DNA was subjected to high-throughput TCR-beta CDR3 sequencing by Adaptive Biotechnologies. The study's own analysis went as follows. TCR sequencing data for over 15 patients were retrieved from Adaptive's ImmunoSEQ software; three other patients were processed with MiXCR and VDJtools. CD4 versus CD8 sorting errors were corrected by removing sequences found in both subsets at a frequency ratio below 5:1. CDR3 nucleotide sequences shared between donor and recipient were removed because their origin could not be assigned. At least 2-fold expansion over unstimulated cells and a minimum CFSE-low frequency of 0.002% (template counts) or 0.001% (read counts) were required for clones to be classified as alloreactive. Clones detected in sequenced pre-transplant spleen, lymph node, or MLR CFSE-low populations of the donor or recipient were defined as mappable. The cumulative frequency of alloreactive clones was calculated as a percentage of all sequences, weighted by copy number. This immuneACCESS table, as held by TCRdb, lists in-frame sequences with V and J called but not all clones. Of the missing ones, under half trace to an unresolved V gene in checked studies; the others have no known cause. V and J calls and clone size are copied from that table; D and trimming were computed from the DNA. Present in this sample are more than 65,000 clones, 75% to 90% of which were seen just once. In total, the top ten clones hold 0.39% of the sample.

General findings and caveats noted by the study authors: GvH clones were detected in recipient bone marrow, and some appeared earlier in ileal mucosa or blood, consistent with an intestinal mucosal origin. High GvH to HvG T cell clonal ratios were observed in the allografts of patients with donor T cell macrochimerism. The conclusions were limited by the relatively low number and heterogeneity of the intestinal transplant patients. Peak levels of circulating GvH clones were associated with declines in HvG clones early after transplant.

The time point label for this specimen denotes: cells obtained before transplantation from donor or recipient. CD3+CD4+ and CD3+CD8+ populations were FACS-sorted from unstimulated pre-transplant donor and recipient cells taken from spleen or lymph nodes. The CDR3 measures 14 amino acids from cysteine to phenylalanine. The DNA shown is the 42-base CDR3, in frame from base 1. The germline ends are 8 bases apart after V is trimmed by 3 bases and J by 0 bases. Looking up the germline V gene yields CDR1 SNHLY and CDR2 FYNNEI. Worth noting for this clone: Its antigen is currently not known. Per-base qualities were not stored, and no clone one base away is much larger.

The chain couples TRBV2 to TRBJ1-2; the D gene remains uncertain. This material consisted of unstimulated CD4+ T cells sorted from spleen or lymph node cells, taken before transplant. The receptor comes from a human donor who was the organ donor for an intestinal transplant. The CDR3 reads as follows: CASSDRPTNYGYTF. The DNA is as follows: TGTGCCAGCAGTGACAGGCCCACTAACTATGGCTACACCTTC.